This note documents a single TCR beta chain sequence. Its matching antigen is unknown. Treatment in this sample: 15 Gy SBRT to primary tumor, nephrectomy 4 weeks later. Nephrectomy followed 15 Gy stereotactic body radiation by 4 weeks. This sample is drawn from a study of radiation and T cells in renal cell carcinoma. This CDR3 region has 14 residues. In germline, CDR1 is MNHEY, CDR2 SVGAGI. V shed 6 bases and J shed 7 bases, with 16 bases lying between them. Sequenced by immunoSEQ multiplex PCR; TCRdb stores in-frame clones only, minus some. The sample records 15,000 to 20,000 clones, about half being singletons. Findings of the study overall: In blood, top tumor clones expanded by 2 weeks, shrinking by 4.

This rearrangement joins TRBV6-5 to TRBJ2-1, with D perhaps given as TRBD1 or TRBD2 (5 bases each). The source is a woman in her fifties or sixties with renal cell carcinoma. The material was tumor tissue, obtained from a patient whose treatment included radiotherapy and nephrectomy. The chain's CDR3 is CASRTGSPGNEQFF. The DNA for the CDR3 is TGTGCCAGCAGGACGGGGTCCCCAGGGAATGAGCAGTTCTTC.